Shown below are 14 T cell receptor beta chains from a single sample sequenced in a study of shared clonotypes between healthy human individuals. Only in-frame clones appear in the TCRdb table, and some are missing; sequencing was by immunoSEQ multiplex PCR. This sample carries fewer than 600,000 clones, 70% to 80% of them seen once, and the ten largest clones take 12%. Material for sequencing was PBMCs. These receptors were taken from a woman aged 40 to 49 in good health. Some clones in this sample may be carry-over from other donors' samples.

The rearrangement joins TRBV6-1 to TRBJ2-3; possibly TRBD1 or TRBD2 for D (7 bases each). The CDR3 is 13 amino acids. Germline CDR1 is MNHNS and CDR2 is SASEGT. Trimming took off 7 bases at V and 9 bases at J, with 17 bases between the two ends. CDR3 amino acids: CASNLDREGTQYF. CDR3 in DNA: TGTGCCAGCAACCTTGACAGGGAGGGAACGCAGTATTTT.

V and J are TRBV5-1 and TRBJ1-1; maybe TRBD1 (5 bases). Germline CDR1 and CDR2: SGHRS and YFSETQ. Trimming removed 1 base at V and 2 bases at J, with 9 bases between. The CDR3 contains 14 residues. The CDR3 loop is CASSLLGGNTEAFF. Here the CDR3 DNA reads TGCGCCAGCAGCTTGCTCGGGGGAAACACTGAAGCTTTCTTT.

The CDR3 protein is CSAPLRSEQYF. The CDR3 nucleotides are TGCAGTGCACCGTTACGGAGCGAGCAGTACTTC. This chain links TRBV20-1 with TRBJ2-7, with D uncertain. The CDR3 is made up of 11 amino acids. V was clipped by 6 bases and J by 6 bases, with 12 bases between them. CDR1 is DFQATT, CDR2 SNEGSKA, per germline (reference sequence).

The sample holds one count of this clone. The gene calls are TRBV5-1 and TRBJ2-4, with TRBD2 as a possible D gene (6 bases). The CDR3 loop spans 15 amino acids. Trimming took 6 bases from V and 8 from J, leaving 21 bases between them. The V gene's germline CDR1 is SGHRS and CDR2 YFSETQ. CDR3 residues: CASTPMGDPGDIQYF. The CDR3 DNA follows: TGCGCCAGCACCCCGATGGGGGACCCGGGAGACATTCAGTACTTC.

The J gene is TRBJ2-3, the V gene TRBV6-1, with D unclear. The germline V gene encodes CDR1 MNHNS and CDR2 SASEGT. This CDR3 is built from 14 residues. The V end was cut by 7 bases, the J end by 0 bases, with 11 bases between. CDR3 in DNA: TGTGCCAGCACCCCCGCGCGGAGCACAGATACGCAGTATTTT. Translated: CASTPARSTDTQYF.

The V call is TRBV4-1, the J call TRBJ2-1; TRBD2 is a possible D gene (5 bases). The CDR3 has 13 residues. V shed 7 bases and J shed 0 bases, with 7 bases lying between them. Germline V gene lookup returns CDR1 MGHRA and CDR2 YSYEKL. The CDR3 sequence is CASTGDSYNEQFF. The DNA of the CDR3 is TGCGCCAGCACCGGGGACTCCTACAATGAGCAGTTCTTC.

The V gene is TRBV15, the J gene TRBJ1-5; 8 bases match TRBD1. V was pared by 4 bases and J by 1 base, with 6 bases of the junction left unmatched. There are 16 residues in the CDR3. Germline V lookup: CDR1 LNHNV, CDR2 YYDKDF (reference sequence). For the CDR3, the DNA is TGTGCCACCAGCACGGACAGGGTTTTGAGCAATCAGCCCCAGCATTTT. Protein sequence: CATSTDRVLSNQPQHF.

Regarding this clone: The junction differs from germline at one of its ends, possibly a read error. In nucleotides, the CDR3 is TGTACCATCAGTGAACTAGCGGAAAGCTCCTACGAGCAGTACTTC. Residues: CTISELAESSYEQYF. This chain links TRBV10-3 with TRBJ2-7; 8 bases match TRBD2. This CDR3 has 15 residues. Germline-derived CDR1 and CDR2 are ENHRY and SYGVKD.

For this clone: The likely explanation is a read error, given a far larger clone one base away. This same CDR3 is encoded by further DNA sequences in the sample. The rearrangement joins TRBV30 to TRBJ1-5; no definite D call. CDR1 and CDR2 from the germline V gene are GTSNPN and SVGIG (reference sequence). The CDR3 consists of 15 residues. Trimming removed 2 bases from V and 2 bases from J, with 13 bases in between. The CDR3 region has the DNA TGTGCCTGGAGTCGGGGAGTTGGTGGCAATCAGCCCCAGCATTTT. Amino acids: CAWSRGVGGNQPQHF.

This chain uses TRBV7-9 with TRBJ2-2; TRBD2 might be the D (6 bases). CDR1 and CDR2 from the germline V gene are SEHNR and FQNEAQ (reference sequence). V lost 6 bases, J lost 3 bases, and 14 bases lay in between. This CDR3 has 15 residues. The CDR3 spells CASRPRWEDTGELFF. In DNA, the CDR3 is TGTGCCAGCAGGCCCAGGTGGGAGGACACCGGGGAGCTGTTTTTT.

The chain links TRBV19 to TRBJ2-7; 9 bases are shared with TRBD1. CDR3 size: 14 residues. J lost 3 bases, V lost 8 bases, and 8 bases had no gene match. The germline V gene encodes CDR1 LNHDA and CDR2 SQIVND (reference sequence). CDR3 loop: CASGERDRDYEQYF. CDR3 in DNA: TGTGCCAGTGGAGAGAGGGACAGGGACTACGAGCAGTACTTC.

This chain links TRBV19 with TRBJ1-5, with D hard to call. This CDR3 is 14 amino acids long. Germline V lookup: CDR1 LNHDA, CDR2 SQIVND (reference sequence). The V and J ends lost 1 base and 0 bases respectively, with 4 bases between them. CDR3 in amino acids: CASSIVASNQPQHF. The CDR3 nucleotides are TGTGCCAGTAGTATAGTGGCTAGCAATCAGCCCCAGCATTTT. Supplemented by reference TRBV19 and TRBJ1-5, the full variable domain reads DGGITQSPKYLFRKEGQNVTLSCEQNLNHDAMYWYRQDPGQGLRLIYYSQIVNDFQKGDIAEGYSVSREKKESFPLTVTSAQKNPTAFYLCASSIVASNQPQHFGDGTRLSIL.

CDR3 amino acids: CASSPRFGGASSEQYF. CDR3 in DNA: TGTGCCAGCAGCCCCCGATTTGGGGGGGCGAGCTCCGAGCAGTACTTC. The chain carries TRBV7-9 and TRBJ2-7; D perhaps matches TRBD2 (7 bases). This CDR3 is 16 amino acids long. Trimming took off 5 bases at V and 6 bases at J, with 23 bases between the two ends. The germline V gene has CDR1 SEHNR and CDR2 FQNEAQ (reference sequence). The entire variable domain, with the rest obtained from reference TRBV7-9 and TRBJ2-7, is as follows: DTGVSQNPRHKITKRGQNVTFRCDPISEHNRLYWYRQTLGQGPEFLTYFQNEAQLEKSRLLSDRFSAERPKGSFSTLEIQRTEQGDSAMYLCASSPRFGGASSEQYFGPGTRLTVT.

The CDR3 DNA sequence: TGTGCCAGCAGTGAATCACAGGGGTGGGAGCCCCAGCATTTT. Its protein is CASSESQGWEPQHF. V and J are TRBV2 and TRBJ1-5; 7 positions match TRBD1. The germline CDR1 and CDR2 sequences are SNHLY and FYNNEI. The ends lost 2 bases at V and 8 bases at J; junction bases unmatched: 6. CDR3 length equals 14 residues.